These 32 T cell receptor beta chains were sequenced from one sample in a study of monozygotic twins with inflammatory bowel disease. TCRdb reprocessed the 5' RACE reads; each CDR3 protein has one entry and no DNA is given. The repertoire table contains 70,000 to 95,000 distinct CDR3 sequences. Sequenced sample: blood. The receptors stem from a human donor with ulcerative colitis or Crohn's disease, or a healthy co-twin of an affected twin (not recorded which).

The chain couples TRBV7-9 to TRBJ2-7; TCRdb lists TRBD1, though no DNA is available to test this call. This CDR3 region has 12 residues. The germline V gene has CDR1 SEHNR and CDR2 FQNEAQ (reference sequence). CDR3 sequence: CASSHTYREQYF. Looking up the rest from reference TRBV7-9 and TRBJ2-7 gives the full variable domain: DTGVSQNPRHKITKRGQNVTFRCDPISEHNRLYWYRQTLGQGPEFLTYFQNEAQLEKSRLLSDRFSAERPKGSFSTLEIQRTEQGDSAMYLCASSHTYREQYFGPGTRLTVT.

The chain joins TRBV10-3 to TRBJ2-7; TCRdb lists TRBD1, though no DNA is available to test this call. The CDR3 has 14 amino acids. Looked up from germline, CDR1 is ENHRY and CDR2 is SYGVKD. CDR3 protein: CAINPGQGLYEQYF.

The chain combines TRBV5-1 with TRBJ1-1; TCRdb returns TRBD1, unconfirmable since there is no DNA. The CDR3 sequence is 14 residues long. CDR1 and CDR2 from the germline V gene are SGHRS and YFSETQ. The CDR3 sequence is CASSFVGGNTEAFF.

The gene calls are TRBV5-4 and TRBJ1-4; the D call of TRBD1 rests on TCRdb alone, since no DNA is present to check it. This CDR3 has 15 residues. Germline lookup yields CDR1 SGHNT and CDR2 YYREEE (reference sequence). The CDR3: CASSTNRGLNEKLFF.

This sequence joins TRBV6-2 or TRBV6-3 and TRBJ2-1; the TCRdb D gene call, TRBD2, has no DNA to confirm it. This CDR3 region has 17 residues. The germline V gene has CDR1 MNHEY and CDR2 SVGEGT. CDR3 sequence: CASRTGTSGGPFNEQFF.

V is TRBV12-3 or TRBV12-4 and J is TRBJ2-6; lacking DNA, the TRBD1 call made by TCRdb goes unchecked. The CDR3 runs 19 residues. CDR3 protein: CASSLVVGGGLSGANVLTF.

The rearrangement joins TRBV20-1 to TRBJ2-1; without DNA, the TCRdb call of TRBD2 cannot be checked. CDR1 is DFQATT, CDR2 SNEGSKA, per germline (reference sequence). The CDR3 spans 18 residues. The CDR3 region is CSARARRWKGLEVDEQFF.

This chain joins TRBV6-1 and TRBJ2-5; the D call of TRBD1 rests on TCRdb alone, since no DNA is present to check it. The CDR3 length is 16 residues. Per the germline V gene, CDR1 is MNHNS and CDR2 is SASEGT. This CDR3 reads CASSDRRRPTGETQYF.

The J gene is TRBJ1-1, the V gene TRBV18; the TCRdb call, TRBD1, lacks DNA for checking. Germline V gene sequence: CDR1 KGHSH, CDR2 LQKENI. The CDR3 has 15 residues. CDR3 protein: CASSPGQPGGTEAFF.

The gene calls are TRBV12-3 or TRBV12-4 and TRBJ2-1; TCRdb returns TRBD2, unconfirmable since there is no DNA. The CDR3 totals 19 residues. This CDR3 is CASSFGITEGANISYEQFF.

The J gene is TRBJ2-5, the V gene TRBV18; TCRdb designates TRBD1, a call that cannot be tested without DNA. CDR1 KGHSH and CDR2 LQKENI come from the germline V gene. This CDR3 is built from 15 residues. CDR3 residues: CASSPDRGMRKTQYF.

CDR3 sequence reads: CASSLFSGEGEKLFF. This chain connects TRBV5-5 to TRBJ1-4. In germline, CDR1 is SGHKS, CDR2 YYEKEE (reference sequence). There are 15 residues in the CDR3.

J is TRBJ2-5 and V is TRBV12-3 or TRBV12-4; the D call of TRBD1 rests on TCRdb alone, since no DNA is present to check it. The CDR3 totals 14 residues. This chain's CDR3 is CASSLEGGRGTQYF.

The chain is built from TRBV15 and TRBJ2-1; TCRdb's D call, TRBD2, is unchecked because there is no DNA. This CDR3 spans 13 amino acids. Germline CDR1 reads LNHNV; CDR2 reads YYDKDF (reference sequence). CDR3 amino acids: CATSRGENNEQFF.

The chain links TRBV18 to TRBJ2-1; TCRdb selects TRBD1, and the lack of DNA leaves this call unchecked. Per germline, CDR1 KGHSH and CDR2 LQKENI. The CDR3 is 15 residues long. This CDR3 reads CASSPLTGLTNEQFF.

The rearrangement links TRBV4-2 to TRBJ2-1; TCRdb indicates TRBD1, and absent DNA this call remains unverified. Germline V gene data show CDR1 as LGHNA and CDR2 as YNFKEQ. The CDR3 totals 12 residues. The CDR3 is CASSLDRHEQFF.

The chain couples TRBV4-1 to TRBJ1-1. The CDR3 totals 15 residues. Germline V CDR1 and CDR2: MGHRA, YSYEKL. CDR3 amino acids: CASSQETDMNTEAFF.

The rearrangement links TRBV6-1 to TRBJ1-2; TCRdb's D gene call, TRBD1, goes unchecked for lack of DNA. Germline V gene lookup returns CDR1 MNHNS and CDR2 SASEGT. The length of the CDR3 is 18 residues. The CDR3 loop reads CASSERTGEVLANYSYTF.

The CDR3 spells CASSYGSGGGTDTQYF. The J gene is TRBJ2-3, the V gene TRBV2; without DNA, the TCRdb call of TRBD2 cannot be checked. The germline V gene encodes CDR1 SNHLY and CDR2 FYNNEI. There are 16 residues in the CDR3. Supplemented by reference TRBV2 and TRBJ2-3, the full variable domain reads EPEVTQTPSHQVTQMGQEVILRCVPISNHLYFYWYRQILGQKVEFLVSFYNNEISEKSEIFDDQFSVERPDGSNFTLKIRSTKLEDSAMYFCASSYGSGGGTDTQYFGPGTRLTVL.

The V gene is TRBV5-1, the J gene TRBJ2-5; TCRdb's D gene call, TRBD1, goes unchecked for lack of DNA. Germline CDR1 is SGHRS and CDR2 is YFSETQ. The CDR3 runs 14 residues. The CDR3 here is CASSLEPNRETQYF.

The genes are TRBV11-2 and TRBJ1-1. From germline, CDR1 is SGHAT and CDR2 FQNNGV. The CDR3 runs 16 residues. The CDR3 protein is CASSSGSRGGNTEAFF.

The CDR3 here is CSARLLNGMGTEAFF. The genes are TRBV29-1 and TRBJ1-1. The CDR3 loop spans 15 amino acids. Germline values: CDR1 SQVTM, CDR2 ANQGSEA.

CDR3 sequence: CSAIYSFLSGYTF. The chain carries TRBV20-1 and TRBJ1-2. Germline V gene lookup returns CDR1 DFQATT and CDR2 SNEGSKA (reference sequence). CDR3 size: 13 residues.

This chain links TRBV9 with TRBJ2-7; with no DNA, the TCRdb D assignment of TRBD1 cannot be verified. The CDR3 contains 14 residues. CDR1 is SGDLS, CDR2 YYNGEE, per germline. The CDR3 sequence: CASSSGPYSYEQYF.

The gene calls are TRBV6-1 and TRBJ2-7; TCRdb calls TRBD1, which cannot be checked without DNA. This CDR3 spans 14 amino acids. Germline CDR1 reads MNHNS; CDR2 reads SASEGT. The CDR3 loop is CATGRTGEFYEQYF.

The chain carries TRBV3-1 and TRBJ1-4; as DNA is missing, the TRBD1 call by TCRdb cannot be tested. Germline CDR1 and CDR2: LGHDT and YNNKEL (reference sequence). The CDR3 is 16 residues long. The CDR3 loop reads CASSQGTAATNEKLFF.

V usage is TRBV20-1 and J usage is TRBJ1-1; TCRdb's D call of TRBD1 is untestable without DNA. The CDR3 loop spans 13 amino acids. Germline CDR1 is DFQATT and CDR2 is SNEGSKA (reference sequence). The CDR3 loop reads CSASTVPNTEAFF.

This chain connects TRBV20-1 to TRBJ2-5; TCRdb indicates TRBD2, and absent DNA this call remains unverified. Germline CDR1 reads DFQATT; CDR2 reads SNEGSKA (reference sequence). The CDR3 extends over 15 amino acids. This chain's CDR3 is CSARLAGVPSETQYF.

This sequence joins TRBV20-1 and TRBJ1-1; TCRdb returns TRBD1, unconfirmable since there is no DNA. This CDR3 has 16 amino acids. Germline V gene data show CDR1 as DFQATT and CDR2 as SNEGSKA (reference sequence). CDR3 amino acids: CSARETLVGGNTEAFF.

This chain links TRBV7-6 with TRBJ1-1; the TCRdb D gene call, TRBD1, has no DNA to confirm it. The germline gives CDR1 SGHVS, CDR2 FNYEAQ. The CDR3 extends over 13 amino acids. The CDR3 sequence: CASSQGQGAKAFF.

V is TRBV20-1 and J is TRBJ1-5. The CDR3 spans 15 residues. Germline-derived CDR1 and CDR2 are DFQATT and SNEGSKA (reference sequence). The CDR3 loop reads CSARDFRVINQPQHF.

J is TRBJ2-2 and V is TRBV9. CDR1 is SGDLS, CDR2 YYNGEE, per germline. The CDR3 extends over 13 amino acids. CDR3 sequence reads: CASSGGTTGELFF.